This T cell receptor (beta chain) was sequenced during a study of T cell repertoires in cytomegalovirus infection. Study details: An indication of both CMV infection and matching HLA type came from public TCR beta signatures.

Overall study results and limits: Adding up the frequency of public TCR beta families identified people who carried CMV plus the relevant HLA. Clonotype analysis showed dominance of the ex vivo response by HLA-C-restricted CMV-specific TCR beta clonotypes.

About this clonotype: Antigen unknown.

A single record per CDR3 protein comes from TCRdb applying MiXCR to the reads. The sample lists under 800,000 distinct CDR3 sequences, 20% to 25% occurring once. Sequencing input: CD8+ T cells from PBMCs. The clonotype was recovered from a human donor in good health (CMV status not recorded). Some clones in this sample may be carry-over from other donors' samples.

This CDR3 is CASSLEWGSGYTF. CDR3 DNA sequence: TGTGCCAGCAGCTTGGAGTGGGGAAGTGGCTACACCTTC. V gene TRBV5-5 combines with J gene TRBJ1-2; no clear D. Germline-derived CDR1 and CDR2 are SGHKS and YYEKEE (reference sequence). Trimming took off 0 bases at V and 7 bases at J, with 10 bases between the two ends. This CDR3 has 13 residues.